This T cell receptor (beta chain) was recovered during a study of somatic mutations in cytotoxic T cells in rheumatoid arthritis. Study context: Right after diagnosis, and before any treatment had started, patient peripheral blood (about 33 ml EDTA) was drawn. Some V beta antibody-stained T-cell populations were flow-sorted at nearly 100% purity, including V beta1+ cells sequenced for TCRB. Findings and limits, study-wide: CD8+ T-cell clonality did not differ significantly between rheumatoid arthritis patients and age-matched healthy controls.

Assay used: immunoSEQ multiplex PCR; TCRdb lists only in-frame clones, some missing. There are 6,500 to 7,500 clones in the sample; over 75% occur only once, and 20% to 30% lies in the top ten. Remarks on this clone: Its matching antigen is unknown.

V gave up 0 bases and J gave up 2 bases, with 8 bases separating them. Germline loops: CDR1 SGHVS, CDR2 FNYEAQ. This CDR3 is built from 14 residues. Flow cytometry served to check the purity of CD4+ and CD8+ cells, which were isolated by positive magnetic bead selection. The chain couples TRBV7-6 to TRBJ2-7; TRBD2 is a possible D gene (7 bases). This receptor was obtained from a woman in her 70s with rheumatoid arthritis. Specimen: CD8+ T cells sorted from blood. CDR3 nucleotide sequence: TGTGCCAGCAGCTTAGCGCGGGGGCCCTACGAGCAGTACTTC. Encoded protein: CASSLARGPYEQYF.